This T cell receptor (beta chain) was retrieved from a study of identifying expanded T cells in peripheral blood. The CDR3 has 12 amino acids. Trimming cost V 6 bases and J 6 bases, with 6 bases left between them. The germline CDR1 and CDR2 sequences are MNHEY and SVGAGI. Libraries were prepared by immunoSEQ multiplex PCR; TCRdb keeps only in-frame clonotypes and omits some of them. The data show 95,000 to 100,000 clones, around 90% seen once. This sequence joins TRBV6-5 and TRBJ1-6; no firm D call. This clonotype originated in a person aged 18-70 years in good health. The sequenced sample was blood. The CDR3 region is CASSLLNSPLHF. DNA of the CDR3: TGTGCCAGCAGCCTCCTTAATTCACCCCTCCACTTT.